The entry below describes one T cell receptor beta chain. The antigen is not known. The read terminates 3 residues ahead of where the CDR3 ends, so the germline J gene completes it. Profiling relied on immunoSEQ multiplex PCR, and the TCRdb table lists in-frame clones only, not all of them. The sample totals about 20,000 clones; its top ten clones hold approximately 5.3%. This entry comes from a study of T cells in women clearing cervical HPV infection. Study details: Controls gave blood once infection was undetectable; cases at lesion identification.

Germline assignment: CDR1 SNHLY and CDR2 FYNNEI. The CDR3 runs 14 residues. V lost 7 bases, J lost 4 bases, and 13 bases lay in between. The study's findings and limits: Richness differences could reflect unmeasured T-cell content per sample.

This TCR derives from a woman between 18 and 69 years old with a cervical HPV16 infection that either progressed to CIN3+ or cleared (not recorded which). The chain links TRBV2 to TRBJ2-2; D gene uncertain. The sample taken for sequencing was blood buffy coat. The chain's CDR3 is CASTLTTTTGELFF. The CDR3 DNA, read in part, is TGTGCCAGCACCCTTACAACCACCACCGGGGAG.